Described below is a single T cell receptor (beta chain) sequence and its context. Its specific antigen is unknown. Base qualities are missing; no much larger clone stands one base away. The CDR3 has 15 amino acids, counting the end cysteine and phenylalanine. Of the read, only the CDR3 DNA is kept; its 45 bases are in frame from base 1. In the germline V gene, CDR1 corresponds to MDHEN and CDR2 to SYDVKM. Deletion took 2 bases off V and 6 bases off J, with a span of 14 bases between the germline ends. This entry is derived from a study of sequential checkpoint blockade in melanoma (dated by TCRdb to between 2018 and 2021). General notes on the study: Patients were assigned by 1:1 randomization to either first-line nivolumab followed by ipilimumab (arm A) or ipilimumab followed by nivolumab (arm B). Maintenance nivolumab came after each of the two trial sequences.

The immunoSEQ Assay was used to immunosequence TCRbeta CDR3 regions from genomic DNA. Genomic DNA was amplified by bias-controlled multiplex PCR before high-throughput sequencing. Under the source paper's analysis protocol: To quantify the absolute abundance of each unique TCRbeta CDR3 region, the sequences were collapsed and filtered. Clonality, defined as 1 minus Pielou's evenness, was calculated using only productive rearrangements. Clones with significantly greater frequencies in on-treatment versus baseline samples were identified using a previously published method. Not all clones reach the TCRdb copy of this immuneACCESS table, which keeps in-frame sequences only. Checked studies attribute under half of the gap to unresolved V genes and leave the rest unexplained. The V and J calls and the clone size are those of that table, but D and trimming were determined from the DNA. The sample table shows tens of thousands of clones, and around 82% are seen once. Jointly, the top ten make up around a tenth of the sample.

What this sample's treatment or condition label stands for: randomized to nivolumab then ipilimumab (arm A) or the reverse (arm B). Prior DNA-damaging chemotherapy had not been received by any trial patient. A FACS Aria II flow cytometer was used to sort live CD3+CD8+ cells that were negative for CD19 and CD56 from thawed PBMCs. CheckMate 064, a randomized, open-label phase II trial of sequential checkpoint blockade, was the source of the samples, all of which came from patients with melanoma. Peripheral blood mononuclear cells were obtained through leukapheresis, purified using Ficoll-Paque, and frozen in human serum containing approximately 10% DMSO. Immediately after sorting, the purity of sorted blood CD3+CD8+ cells was verified to be >98%, after which DNA was extracted. What the study reported, not specific to this receptor: Validation of the response-prediction model combining TCR metrics and mutation burden is needed in larger, independent patient cohorts.

The receptor was isolated from a human donor with melanoma. The chain is assembled from TRBV28 and TRBJ2-1; matching of 6 bases hints at TRBD2 as the D gene. Sequenced here: CD8+ T cells sorted from blood (inferred from file names), sampled from a patient given nivolumab and ipilimumab in sequence. The CDR3 in this case is CASSLDPGTANEQFF. The DNA sequence reads TGTGCCAGCAGTTTAGACCCCGGGACTGCCAATGAGCAGTTCTTC.